These 2 T cell receptor beta chains came from one sample sequenced in a study of T cell responses to AZD1222 COVID-19 vaccine. The data were produced by immunoSEQ multiplex PCR, yet TCRdb's version contains in-frame clones alone and is incomplete. This sample yields 150,000 to 200,000 clones, of which 85% to 95% are seen a single time; about 4.6% belongs to the top ten. The sequencing here drew on peripheral blood, taken 28 days after the second AZD1222 dose. These receptors all stem from an adult who received the AZD1222 COVID-19 vaccine.

CDR3 protein: CASSPSGTGELFF. In nucleotides, the CDR3 is TGTGCCAGCAGTCCCTCGGGCACCGGGGAGCTGTTTTTT. The J gene is TRBJ2-2, the V gene TRBV6-2 or TRBV6-3, with D unclear. Trimming left V 5 bases short and J 4 bases short, with 8 bases between. The CDR3 runs 13 residues. Germline CDR1 reads MNHEY; CDR2 reads SVGEGT.

In its sample, this clone was seen once. The V and J genes are TRBV30 and TRBJ1-1; D may be TRBD1 (5 bases). V was pared by 4 bases and J by 4 bases, with 16 bases between. This CDR3 region has 14 residues. From germline, CDR1 is GTSNPN and CDR2 SVGIG (reference sequence). CDR3 DNA: TGTGCCTGGAACCCCCTCACGGGGACCACTGAAGCTTTCTTT. Protein sequence: CAWNPLTGTTEAFF.